The entry below describes one T cell receptor (delta chain). TCRdb has a much larger clone's protein, which differs at residue 9 from the translation of this DNA, likely because of a read error; what is shown is the protein translated from the DNA. TCRdb ran CATT on the RT-PCR reads. The sample has fewer than 700 delta-chain clones; under 25% are singletons. V was clipped by 6 bases and J by 0 bases; unmatched bases: 15. The germline V gene has CDR1 GEAIGNYY and CDR2 EKD. This CDR3 region has 17 residues. This sample was included in a study of gamma-delta T cells after stem cell transplantation. The sequence was obtained from a human donor. It is not recorded whose cells these are; they may come from a transplant donor. The rearrangement uses TRDV2 and TRDJ1; the match to TRDD3 covers 7 bases. Matching the DNA to germline supplied the J gene, which TCRdb does not give. Sequencing was done on a sample of gamma-delta T cells. Here the CDR3 reads CACYSVLGYMYTDKLIF. CDR3 bases: TGTGCCTGTTACTCAGTACTGGGGTATATGTACACCGATAAACTCATCTTT.